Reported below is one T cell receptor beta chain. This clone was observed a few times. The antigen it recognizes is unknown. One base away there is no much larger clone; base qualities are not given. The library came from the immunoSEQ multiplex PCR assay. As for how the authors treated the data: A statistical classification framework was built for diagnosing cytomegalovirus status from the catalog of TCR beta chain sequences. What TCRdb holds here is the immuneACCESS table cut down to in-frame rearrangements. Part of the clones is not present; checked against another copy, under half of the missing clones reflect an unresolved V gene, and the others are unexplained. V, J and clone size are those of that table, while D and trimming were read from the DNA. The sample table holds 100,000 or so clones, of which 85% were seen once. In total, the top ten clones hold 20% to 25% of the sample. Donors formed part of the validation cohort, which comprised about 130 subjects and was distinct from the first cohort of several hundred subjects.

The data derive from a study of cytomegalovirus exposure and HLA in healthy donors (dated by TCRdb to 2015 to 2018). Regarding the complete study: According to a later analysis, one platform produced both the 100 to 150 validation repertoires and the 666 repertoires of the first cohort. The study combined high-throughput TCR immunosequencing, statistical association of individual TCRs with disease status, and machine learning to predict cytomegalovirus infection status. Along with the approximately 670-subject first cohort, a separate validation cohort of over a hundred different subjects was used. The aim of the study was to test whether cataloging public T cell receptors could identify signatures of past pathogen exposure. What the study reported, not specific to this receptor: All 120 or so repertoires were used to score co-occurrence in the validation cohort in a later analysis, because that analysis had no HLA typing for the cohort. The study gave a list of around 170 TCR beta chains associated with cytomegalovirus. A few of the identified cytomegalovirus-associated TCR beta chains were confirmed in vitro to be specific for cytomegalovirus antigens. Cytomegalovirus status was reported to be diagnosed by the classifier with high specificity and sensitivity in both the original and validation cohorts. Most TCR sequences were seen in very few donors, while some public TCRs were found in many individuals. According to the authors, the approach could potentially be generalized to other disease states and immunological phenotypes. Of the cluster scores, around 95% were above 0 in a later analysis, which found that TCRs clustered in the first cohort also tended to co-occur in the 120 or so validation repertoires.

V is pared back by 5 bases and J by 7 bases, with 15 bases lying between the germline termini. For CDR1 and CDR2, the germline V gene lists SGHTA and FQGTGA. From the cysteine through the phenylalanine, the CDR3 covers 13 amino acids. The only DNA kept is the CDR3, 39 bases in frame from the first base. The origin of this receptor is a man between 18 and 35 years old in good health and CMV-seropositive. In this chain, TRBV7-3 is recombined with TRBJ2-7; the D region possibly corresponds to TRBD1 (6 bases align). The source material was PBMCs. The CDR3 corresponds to CASSTQQGGEQYF. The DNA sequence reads TGTGCCAGCAGCACCCAACAGGGTGGTGAGCAGTACTTC.